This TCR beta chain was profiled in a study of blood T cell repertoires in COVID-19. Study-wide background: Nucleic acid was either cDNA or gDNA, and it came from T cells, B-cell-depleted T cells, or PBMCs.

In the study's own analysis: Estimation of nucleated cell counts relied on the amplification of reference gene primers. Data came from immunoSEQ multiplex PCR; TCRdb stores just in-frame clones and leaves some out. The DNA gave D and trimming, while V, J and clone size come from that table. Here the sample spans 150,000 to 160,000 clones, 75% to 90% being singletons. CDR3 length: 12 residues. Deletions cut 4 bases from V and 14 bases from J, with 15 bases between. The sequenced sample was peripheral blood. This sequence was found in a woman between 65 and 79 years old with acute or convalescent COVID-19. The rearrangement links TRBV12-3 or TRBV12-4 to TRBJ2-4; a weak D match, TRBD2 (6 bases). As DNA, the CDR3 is TGTGCCAGCAGTTACGGAGGGCAGGAAGAGTACTTC. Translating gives CASSYGGQEEYF.